Below, 7 T cell receptor beta chains from the same sample are listed, as sequenced in a study of PD-1 and CTLA-4 blockade in melanoma. The data were produced by immunoSEQ multiplex PCR, yet TCRdb's version contains in-frame clones alone and is incomplete. The repertoire holds roughly 30,000 clones, with about 88% as singletons. The material sequenced was CD8+ T cells from peripheral blood, taken before anti-PD-1 treatment. The receptors originated from a human donor with melanoma.

This chain connects TRBV14 to TRBJ2-2; no clear D. CDR1 and CDR2 from the germline V gene are SGHDN and FVKESK. This CDR3 has 13 residues. Deletions cut 0 bases from V and 8 bases from J, with 7 bases between. The CDR3 region has the DNA TGTGCCAGCAGCCAAGAGGGGTCTGGGGAGCTGTTTTTT. This codes for CASSQEGSGELFF.

The CDR3 is CASSLSTGDRDYEQYF. DNA for the CDR3: TGTGCCAGCAGTTTATCGACAGGGGACAGGGACTACGAGCAGTACTTC. This chain connects TRBV27 to TRBJ2-7; TRBD1 aligns across 9 bases. J lost 3 bases, V lost 0 bases, and 6 bases had no gene match. Germline CDR1 and CDR2: MNHEY and SMNVEV (reference sequence). CDR3 length: 16 amino acids.

The genes are TRBV12-3 or TRBV12-4 and TRBJ2-5, with D possibly being TRBD2 (6 bases). V lost 5 bases, J lost 5 bases, and 12 bases lay in between. This CDR3 has 13 amino acids. CDR3 in amino acids: CASSAPEGETQYF. The CDR3 nucleotides are TGTGCCAGCAGTGCCCCGGAGGGTGAGACCCAGTACTTC.

This clone was detected a few times. V and J are TRBV6-1 and TRBJ2-2; D uncertain. Trimming removed 3 bases at V and 8 bases at J, with 7 bases between. The CDR3 consists of 12 residues. CDR1 is MNHNS and CDR2 is SASEGT in the germline V gene. CDR3 bases: TGTGCCAGCAGTGATATGAGTGGGGAGCTGTTTTTT. It specifies CASSDMSGELFF.

The chain joins TRBV6-5 to TRBJ1-1; TRBD1 agrees at 10 bases. Germline V gene sequence: CDR1 MNHEY, CDR2 SVGAGI. Trimming cost V 7 bases and J 7 bases; bases outside gene matches: 12. The CDR3 is 15 residues long. The CDR3 sequence is CASTGTGAVLGEAFF. The CDR3 coding sequence is TGTGCCAGCACCGGGACAGGGGCCGTACTTGGTGAAGCTTTCTTT.

The genes are TRBV15 and TRBJ2-7, with TRBD2 matching 10 bases. V lost 5 bases, J lost 1 base, and 8 bases stayed unmatched. Germline V gene lookup returns CDR1 LNHNV and CDR2 YYDKDF (reference sequence). The CDR3 is 16 amino acids. CDR3 residues: CATSGASGGLSYEQYF. In DNA, the CDR3 is TGTGCCACCAGCGGGGCTAGCGGGGGATTGTCCTACGAGCAGTACTTC.

The CDR3: CASSRGHNDSPLHF. The CDR3 DNA reads TGCGCCAGCAGCCGTGGACATAACGATTCACCCCTCCACTTT. The V gene is TRBV5-1, the J gene TRBJ1-6; maybe TRBD1 (5 bases). V was cut by 4 bases and J by 8 bases, with 13 bases left in between. CDR3 length: 14 residues. Germline V gene lookup returns CDR1 SGHRS and CDR2 YFSETQ.